The 30 T cell receptor beta chains in this list originate from one sample, sequenced in a study of blood T cell repertoires in COVID-19. Assay: immunoSEQ multiplex PCR; the TCRdb copy retains only in-frame clones and omits some. This table holds 150,000 to 200,000 clones, 87% found once. Sequencing was carried out using peripheral blood. The receptors originated from a human donor in a cohort sampled during active COVID-19.

The chain uses TRBV5-1 and TRBJ2-2, with 10 bases lining up with TRBD1. Germline CDR1 is SGHRS and CDR2 is YFSETQ. The V and J ends lost 3 bases and 1 base, in that order; junction bases with no gene match: 0. The CDR3 is made up of 15 amino acids. CDR3 protein: CASSWDRGNTGELFF. CDR3 in DNA: TGCGCCAGCAGCTGGGACAGGGGGAACACCGGGGAGCTGTTTTTT. Full variable domain (remainder filled in from reference TRBV5-1 and TRBJ2-2): KAGVTQTPRYLIKTRGQQVTLSCSPISGHRSVSWYQQTPGQGLQFLFEYFSETQRNKGNFPGRFSGRQFSNSRSEMNVSTLELGDSALYLCASSWDRGNTGELFFGEGSRLTVL.

CDR3 bases: TGTGCCAGCAGCTTGGGGGGTATCATTAGCCTAGCCCAGTACTTC. Translated, it gives CASSLGGIISLAQYF. This sequence joins TRBV21-1 and TRBJ2-5; TRBD2 is the table's D call, not checked against the DNA. TRBV21-1 is marked as a pseudogene. CDR3 length equals 15 residues.

The rearrangement uses TRBV20-1 and TRBJ1-2, with D hard to call. The CDR3 runs 12 residues. Germline V gives CDR1 DFQATT, CDR2 SNEGSKA (reference sequence). The ends were cut back, 3 bases at V and 8 bases at J, with 13 bases in the middle. CDR3 DNA: TGCAGTGCTAGTGAGGACTGGTCGGGCTACACCTTC. Protein sequence: CSASEDWSGYTF.

The chain employs TRBV6-6 and TRBJ2-2; tentatively, D is TRBD1 (5 bases). Trimming took off 10 bases at V and 3 bases at J, with 15 bases between the two ends. Germline values: CDR1 MNHNY, CDR2 SVGAGI (reference sequence). The CDR3 consists of 14 residues. In DNA, the CDR3 is TGTGCCACCGTGCCCACAGGTCACACCGGGGAGCTGTTTTTT. Its protein product is CATVPTGHTGELFF.

The rearrangement uses TRBV3-1 (or the pseudogene TRBV3-2) and TRBJ1-2; D may be TRBD1 (5 bases). V lost 3 bases to trimming and J lost 6 bases, with 11 bases between them. CDR3 length: 13 residues. Germline V gene data show CDR1 as LGHDT and CDR2 as YNNKEL (reference sequence). The CDR3 DNA sequence: TGTGCCAGCAGCCATCGTGGAGGGGATGGCTACACCTTC. This codes for CASSHRGGDGYTF.

The rearrangement links TRBV18 to TRBJ2-3, with D tentatively TRBD2 (5 bases). The CDR3 sequence is 13 residues long. Deletions cut 5 bases from V and 3 bases from J, with 9 bases between. CDR1 and CDR2 from the germline V gene are KGHSH and LQKENI. The CDR3 region has the DNA TGTGCCAGCTCAGGACTGATAACAGATACGCAGTATTTT. Protein product: CASSGLITDTQYF.

The chain employs TRBV7-2 and TRBJ2-1, with 7 bases identical to TRBD1. CDR3 length: 12 residues. V lost 5 bases, J lost 8 bases, and 3 bases stayed unmatched. The germline V gene encodes CDR1 SGHTA and CDR2 FQGNSA. CDR3 in DNA: TGTGCCAGCAGCGCCCAGGGGGATGAGCAGTTCTTC. Residues: CASSAQGDEQFF.

The chain links TRBV28 to TRBJ1-5; the match to TRBD1 covers 9 bases. With 7 bases clipped from V and 5 bases from J, the junction kept 3 bases outside the gene matches. The CDR3 runs 13 residues. In germline, CDR1 is MDHEN, CDR2 SYDVKM. The CDR3 DNA sequence: TGTGCCAGCACACAGGGGGCCGATCAGCCCCAGCATTTT. This encodes CASTQGADQPQHF.

V gene TRBV18 combines with J gene TRBJ2-2, with 15 positions matching TRBD2. This CDR3 is built from 18 residues. The germline V gene encodes CDR1 KGHSH and CDR2 LQKENI. Unmatched junction bases numbered 6, after V lost 3 bases and J lost 4 bases. In DNA, the CDR3 is TGTGCCAGCTCACCTCCGGGACTAGCGGGGGGACGCACCGGGGAGCTGTTTTTT. It codes for CASSPPGLAGGRTGELFF. Using reference TRBV18 and TRBJ2-2 for the parts outside the CDR3, the full variable domain is NAGVMQNPRHLVRRRGQEARLRCSPMKGHSHVYWYRQLPEEGLKFMVYLQKENIIDESGMPKERFSAEFPKEGPSILRIQQVVRGDSAAYFCASSPPGLAGGRTGELFFGEGSRLTVL.

This clone is a singleton in its sample. The chain couples TRBV25-1 to TRBJ1-5; 12 nucleotides match TRBD1. This CDR3 has 15 residues. Per germline, CDR1 MGHDK and CDR2 SYGVNS. Losses at the gene ends were 9 bases for V and 6 bases for J; bases not matched to a gene: 9. CDR3 sequence: CASSPGTGGFQPQHF. Here the CDR3 DNA reads TGTGCCAGTTCACCCGGGACAGGGGGCTTTCAGCCCCAGCATTTT.

The V gene is TRBV27, the J gene TRBJ1-1, with TRBD1 matching 8 bases. V lost 6 bases, J lost 6 bases, and 9 bases stayed unmatched. Germline V gene data show CDR1 as MNHEY and CDR2 as SMNVEV (reference sequence). CDR3 length: 14 residues. This CDR3 is CASRGQGAMAEAFF. CDR3 in DNA: TGTGCCAGCAGGGGTCAGGGGGCCATGGCTGAAGCTTTCTTT.

This clone was recorded only once. The chain recombines TRBV30 with TRBJ1-1; the D gene is possibly TRBD1 (5 bases). Germline V lookup: CDR1 GTSNPN, CDR2 SVGIG (reference sequence). Trimming took 0 bases from V and 6 from J, leaving 14 bases between them. CDR3 length: 14 amino acids. The CDR3 nucleotides read TGTGCCTGGAGTGTACGGAGGGGTGGCGCTGAAGCTTTCTTT. This codes for CAWSVRRGGAEAFF. Full variable domain (missing parts from reference TRBV30 and TRBJ1-1): SQTIHQWPATLVQPVGSPLSLECTVEGTSNPNLYWYRQAAGRGLQLLFYSVGIGQISSEVPQNLSASRPQDRQFILSSKKLLLSDSGFYLCAWSVRRGGAEAFFGQGTRLTVV.

This clone is a singleton in its sample. The sample has other DNA sequences that encode this CDR3 too. The rearrangement uses TRBV30 and TRBJ1-3; perhaps TRBD1 as D (6 bases). This CDR3 contains 14 residues. Germline CDR1 reads GTSNPN; CDR2 reads SVGIG (reference sequence). Between the trimmed V and J ends, which lost 0 bases and 4 bases, there was a span of 10 bases. This CDR3 reads CAWSVRGSGNTIYF. In DNA form, the CDR3 reads TGTGCCTGGAGTGTCAGGGGTTCCGGAAACACCATATATTTT.

J is TRBJ1-2 and V is TRBV9; 9 bases line up with TRBD1. V lost 0 bases, J lost 4 bases, and 13 bases stayed unmatched. The germline V gene has CDR1 SGDLS and CDR2 YYNGEE. The CDR3 has 18 amino acids. The CDR3 loop is CASSVATGTGLPLYGYTF. As DNA, the CDR3 is TGTGCCAGCAGCGTAGCTACTGGGACAGGGCTGCCCCTCTATGGCTACACCTTC.

The chain has TRBV5-8 and TRBJ1-1; TRBD1 is a possible D gene (6 bases). CDR1 and CDR2 from the germline V gene are SGHTS and YDEGEE. The CDR3 length is 14 residues. The germline V and J ends were trimmed by 4 bases and 7 bases, with 17 bases remaining between them. This chain's CDR3 is CASSPSVQGSEAFF. CDR3 sequence (DNA): TGTGCCAGCAGCCCTTCCGTCCAGGGGAGTGAAGCTTTCTTT.

This clone was seen more than once but under ten times. The chain links TRBV7-9 to TRBJ2-3; the D is unclear. This CDR3 has 15 residues. CDR1 SEHNR and CDR2 FQNEAQ come from the germline V gene (reference sequence). V lost 1 base to trimming and J lost 4 bases, with 12 bases between them. CDR3 residues: CASSLVGSSPDTQYF. DNA for the CDR3: TGTGCCAGCAGCTTAGTGGGTAGCTCCCCAGATACGCAGTATTTT.

This clone was seen once. The CDR3 here is CASSITDTIYF. CDR3 nucleotides: TGTGCCAGTAGTATTACGGACACCATATATTTT. The V call is TRBV19, the J call TRBJ1-3; no firm D call. This CDR3 has 11 amino acids. Germline V gives CDR1 LNHDA, CDR2 SQIVND (reference sequence). Trimming took off 3 bases at V and 8 bases at J, with 5 bases between the two ends.

The sample holds a few counts of this clone. The chain has TRBV10-3 and TRBJ2-1; 8 nucleotides align to TRBD1. The CDR3 is made up of 17 amino acids. V dropped 3 bases and J dropped 0; count of bases not matched to a gene: 7. Germline CDR1 ENHRY, CDR2 SYGVKD. The CDR3 reads CAISDRGRPLSYNEQFF. The CDR3 region has the DNA TGTGCCATCAGTGACAGGGGGCGCCCCCTCTCCTACAATGAGCAGTTCTTC.

The chain uses TRBV5-1 and TRBJ2-7; 15 bases fit TRBD2. After removal of 4 bases from V and 3 bases from J, the junction contained 8 bases not matched to a gene. Per the germline V gene, CDR1 is SGHRS and CDR2 is YFSETQ. The CDR3 is 17 amino acids. The CDR3 DNA reads TGCGCCAGCAGCCACTCCGGGACTAGCGGGAGGAACTACGAGCAGTACTTC. It specifies CASSHSGTSGRNYEQYF. Filled out from reference TRBV5-1 and TRBJ2-7, the complete variable domain reads KAGVTQTPRYLIKTRGQQVTLSCSPISGHRSVSWYQQTPGQGLQFLFEYFSETQRNKGNFPGRFSGRQFSNSRSEMNVSTLELGDSALYLCASSHSGTSGRNYEQYFGPGTRLTVT.

The gene calls are TRBV10-3 and TRBJ2-5; possibly TRBD2 for D (5 bases). The germline CDR1 and CDR2 sequences are ENHRY and SYGVKD. The V gene lost 0 bases and the J gene lost 5 bases, with 16 bases spanning the gap. The CDR3 loop spans 16 amino acids. This CDR3 is CAISESLRPSMETQYF. CDR3 in DNA: TGTGCCATCAGTGAGTCGCTAAGGCCTAGCATGGAGACCCAGTACTTC.

The sample holds one count of this clone. The CDR3 region is CASSPPSGREGSYEQYF. CDR3 sequence (DNA): TGTGCCAGCAGCCCCCCGTCCGGGCGGGAGGGCTCCTACGAGCAGTACTTC. This chain uses TRBV11-3 with TRBJ2-7; 9 bases are a match to TRBD2. Trimming cost V 5 bases and J 0 bases; bases outside gene matches: 11. Germline V gene lookup returns CDR1 SGHNT and CDR2 YENEEA. The CDR3 totals 17 residues.

This chain connects TRBV28 to TRBJ2-7; TRBD1 matches at 8 bases. Germline V gene data show CDR1 as MDHEN and CDR2 as SYDVKM. Trimming at V came to 5 bases and at J to 2 bases, leaving 8 bases not matched to a gene. This CDR3 contains 15 residues. CDR3 in amino acids: CASSLPGTGTYEQYF. The CDR3 DNA follows: TGTGCCAGCAGTCTGCCCGGGACAGGTACCTACGAGCAGTACTTC.

The chain is built from TRBV28 and TRBJ2-3; D ambiguous. This CDR3 has 12 residues. V was pared by 4 bases and J by 2 bases, with 4 bases between. Germline V lookup: CDR1 MDHEN, CDR2 SYDVKM. The CDR3 DNA sequence: TGTGCCAGCAGTTCAAACACAGATACGCAGTATTTT. It specifies CASSSNTDTQYF.

This clone was found once. The chain carries TRBV3-1 (or the pseudogene TRBV3-2) and TRBJ1-3, with TRBD1 matching 9 bases. Per germline, CDR1 LGHDT and CDR2 YNNKEL (reference sequence). J lost 4 bases, V lost 1 base, and 8 bases had no gene match. This CDR3 is 17 amino acids long. The CDR3 nucleotides are TGTGCCAGCAGCCAAGGCGGCACAGGGGGCCAAGGAAACACCATATATTTT. Protein product: CASSQGGTGGQGNTIYF.

CDR3 sequence: CAWTVTGPEAFF. The CDR3 nucleotides are TGTGCCTGGACTGTAACAGGGCCTGAAGCTTTCTTT. V is TRBV30 and J is TRBJ1-1, with D tentatively TRBD1 (6 bases). Deletions cut 4 bases from V and 6 bases from J, with 12 bases between. Germline V gene data show CDR1 as GTSNPN and CDR2 as SVGIG (reference sequence). This CDR3 contains 12 residues.

This clone was counted a single time. The DNA for the CDR3 is TGTGCCACCAGTGACCCCGCGCTCCAGGGTGTTGGTTACGAGCAGTACTTC. Amino acid sequence: CATSDPALQGVGYEQYF. The chain recombines TRBV24-1 with TRBJ2-7, with D perhaps TRBD1 (5 bases). Deletions cut 4 bases from V and 4 bases from J, with 22 bases between. Per the germline V gene, CDR1 is KGHDR and CDR2 is SFDVKD. CDR3 length: 17 residues.

The sample holds a few counts of this clone. A single base separates this from a much larger clone, so it may be a read error. CDR3 residues: CASSLGTANTEAFF. CDR3 bases: TGTGCCAGCAGCTTAGGGACAGCGAACACTGAAGCTTTCTTT. The rearrangement joins TRBV13 to TRBJ1-1; a possible D gene is TRBD1 (5 bases). V lost 0 bases and J lost 1, with 6 bases in between. The length of the CDR3 is 14 residues. CDR1 and CDR2 (germline): PRHDT, FYEKMQ (reference sequence).

The V and J genes are TRBV5-1 and TRBJ1-1; 7 bases match TRBD1. The junction had 13 bases not matched to a gene; V was cut back by 4 bases and J by 4 bases. CDR3 length equals 16 residues. Germline V gene lookup returns CDR1 SGHRS and CDR2 YFSETQ. The CDR3 reads CASSQRQGTVGTEAFF. Written as DNA, the CDR3 is TGCGCCAGCAGCCAGAGACAGGGAACAGTTGGCACTGAAGCTTTCTTT.

V gene TRBV27 combines with J gene TRBJ2-1, with 13 bases matching TRBD2. The CDR3 is 16 amino acids. Germline V gene data show CDR1 as MNHEY and CDR2 as SMNVEV (reference sequence). V shed 4 bases and J 6 bases; nucleotides not matched to a gene: 6. The CDR3 DNA reads TGTGCCAGCAGTTCCTCACTAGCGGGGGGGATCAATGAGCAGTTCTTC. It codes for CASSSSLAGGINEQFF.

This clone showed up just a few times. The rearrangement uses TRBV28 and TRBJ1-5, with 9 bases matching TRBD1. Germline V CDR1 and CDR2: MDHEN, SYDVKM. The CDR3 contains 15 residues. Losses at the gene ends were 2 bases for V and 5 bases for J; bases not matched to a gene: 4. The CDR3 DNA is TGTGCCAGCAGTTTAGGACAGGGGCCTTATCAGCCCCAGCATTTT. Translating it yields CASSLGQGPYQPQHF.